This T cell receptor beta chain was found in a study of cytomegalovirus exposure and HLA in healthy donors. Across the study: Among about 179 million T cells, an earlier analysis found approximately 110 million unique TCR beta sequences. Study outcomes and limitations: CMV antigen specificity was confirmed in vitro for three CMV-associated chains. Earlier findings revealed that most TCR beta V segments proved productive either about 90% or about 30% of the time.

Concerning this clone: What it binds is not known.

In germline, CDR1 is MNHEY, CDR2 SVGAGI. Trimming took 0 bases from V and 6 from J, leaving 9 bases between them. This CDR3 has 13 residues. Primers for the PCR totalled 60 Vbeta and 13 Jbeta. The data were produced by immunoSEQ multiplex PCR, yet TCRdb's version contains in-frame clones alone and is incomplete. The table records more than 100,000 clones, around 69% of them present only once. The sample consisted of PBMCs. The chain couples TRBV6-5 to TRBJ2-7; D is unclear. This clonotype was sampled from a woman between 40 and 50 years old in good health and CMV-seropositive. The CDR3 is CASSYSSGLEQYF. CDR3 nucleotide sequence: TGTGCCAGCAGTTACTCGAGTGGGCTCGAGCAGTACTTC.